A single sample gave rise to the 21 T cell receptor beta chains below, sequenced in a study of blood T cell repertoires in COVID-19 (dated by TCRdb to the early 2020s). Receptors were amplified or captured by the immunoSEQ multiplex PCR assay. TCRdb retrieved this table from immuneACCESS and kept in-frame rearrangements only. Not all clones are present; in checked studies, unresolved V genes account for under half, and no reason is known for the remainder. The sample data list around 170,000 clones, and approximately 90% of these were observed just once. Of the sample, about 4% is held by the ten largest clones. Sequences were obtained from peripheral blood. These receptors were taken from a woman aged 25 to 39 with acute or convalescent COVID-19.

The CDR3 DNA reads as TGCAGTCCCGGGTGGGACAATGAGCAGTTCTTC. Protein: CSPGWDNEQFF. The chain has TRBV29-1 and TRBJ2-1; D not resolved. Germline V gene sequence: CDR1 SQVTM, CDR2 ANQGSEA. CDR3 length: 11 residues.

The chain joins TRBV27 to TRBJ2-2; D is possibly TRBD1 (6 bases). The CDR3 is 14 amino acids. The V gene lost 3 bases and the J gene lost 7 bases, with 12 bases spanning the gap. Per germline, CDR1 MNHEY and CDR2 SMNVEV (reference sequence). Here the CDR3 DNA reads TGTGCCAGCAGTTTGAGACAGGCTGGCGGGGAGCTGTTTTTT. Amino acid sequence: CASSLRQAGGELFF.

Concerning this clone itself: Sequence at one end of the junction differs from germline and may be a read error. This chain links TRBV6-5 with TRBJ2-4, with a tentative D call TRBD2 (6 bases). Germline V gene lookup returns CDR1 MNHEY and CDR2 SVGAGI. The CDR3 spans 10 residues. The CDR3 nucleotides read TGTGCCAGCAGTTACCGGGAGACCTCCTTC. Its protein is CASSYRETSF.

On this clone: Other DNA sequences from this sample encode an identical CDR3 as well. The V gene is TRBV6-6, the J gene TRBJ2-7; D ambiguous. Trimming took 5 bases from V and 1 from J, leaving 9 bases between them. Germline V CDR1 and CDR2: MNHNY, SVGAGI (reference sequence). There are 13 residues in the CDR3. This CDR3 is CASSLGGSYEQYF. The CDR3 DNA follows: TGTGCCAGCAGTCTCGGTGGTTCCTACGAGCAGTACTTC.

The V gene is TRBV18, the J gene TRBJ1-2; 8 bases fit TRBD1. With V trimmed by 0 bases and J by 8 bases, 5 bases remained unmatched. Germline V CDR1 and CDR2: KGHSH, LQKENI. The CDR3 sequence is 14 residues long. Here the CDR3 reads CASSPPDREGGYTF. Here the CDR3 DNA reads TGTGCCAGCTCACCACCGGACAGGGAGGGCGGCTACACCTTC.

This clone appeared a few times. The chain is built from TRBV5-6 and TRBJ2-2; a weak D match, TRBD2 (5 bases). This CDR3 is 13 amino acids long. Per germline, CDR1 SGHDT and CDR2 YYEEEE. The CDR3 bases are TGTGCTTCAGCGGCGGATTGGACCGGGGAGCTGTTTTTT. Its translation: CASAADWTGELFF.

The J gene is TRBJ2-7, the V gene TRBV2; the match to TRBD1 covers 8 bases. Germline assignment: CDR1 SNHLY and CDR2 FYNNEI. The CDR3 extends over 15 amino acids. V shed 0 bases, J shed 4 bases, and the junction held 5 bases outside the gene matches. DNA of the CDR3: TGTGCCAGCAGTGAAGCGCTCCGACAGGGGTACGAGCAGTACTTC. It yields the protein CASSEALRQGYEQYF.

This chain uses TRBV6-6 with TRBJ2-2; perhaps TRBD1 as D (5 bases). The CDR3 runs 13 residues. V gave up 8 bases and J gave up 5 bases, with 12 bases separating them. CDR1 is MNHNY and CDR2 is SVGAGI in the germline V gene (reference sequence). CDR3 DNA: TGTGCCAGCGGGGCTAGAGGTACCGGGGAGCTGTTTTTT. Translating it yields CASGARGTGELFF.

This chain links TRBV6-1 with TRBJ2-2; D ambiguous. V lost 2 bases and J lost 8, with 3 bases in between. The germline CDR1 and CDR2 sequences are MNHNS and SASEGT. CDR3 length equals 11 residues. CDR3: CASSERGELFF. The CDR3 DNA reads as TGTGCCAGCAGTGAACGGGGGGAGCTGTTTTTT.

The chain has TRBV28 and TRBJ2-3; the D gene is possibly TRBD2 (6 bases). V was clipped by 7 bases and J by 1 base, with 18 bases between them. The germline CDR1 and CDR2 sequences are MDHEN and SYDVKM. The CDR3 runs to 16 residues. CDR3 loop: CASKFSISGGTDTQYF. CDR3 nucleotides: TGTGCCAGCAAATTCTCAATTAGCGGAGGCACAGATACGCAGTATTTT.

This rearrangement joins TRBV5-5 to TRBJ1-2, with D perhaps TRBD1 (6 bases). Trimming removed 2 bases from V and 12 bases from J, with 20 bases in between. In germline, CDR1 is SGHKS, CDR2 YYEKEE (reference sequence). This CDR3 contains 14 residues. The CDR3 nucleotides are TGTGCCAGCAGCTTCCTTGGGGGGGCGCGAGTAAACACCTTC. This codes for CASSFLGGARVNTF.

The chain couples TRBV6-5 to TRBJ2-1, with D possibly being TRBD2 (6 bases). Germline loops: CDR1 MNHEY, CDR2 SVGAGI. The V end was cut by 10 bases, the J end by 9 bases, with 19 bases between. The CDR3 runs to 13 residues. CDR3 amino acids: CATGLSRYREQFF. CDR3 sequence (DNA): TGTGCCACGGGACTTTCGCGGTATCGTGAGCAGTTCTTC.

V is TRBV29-1 and J is TRBJ2-1, with no clear D. CDR1 and CDR2 from the germline V gene are SQVTM and ANQGSEA. V was cut by 4 bases and J by 6 bases, with 13 bases left in between. The CDR3 sequence is 13 residues long. The DNA for the CDR3 is TGCAGCGTTGGGTCTTTGTTGAGCAATGAGCAGTTCTTC. Translated: CSVGSLLSNEQFF.

The CDR3 bases are TGTGCCAGCAGCCGTAGCGGGGCCGAGTACGAGCAGTACTTC. It yields the protein CASSRSGAEYEQYF. This sequence joins TRBV6-6 and TRBJ2-7, with 8 nucleotides matching TRBD2. CDR1 is MNHNY, CDR2 SVGAGI, per germline (reference sequence). V shed 6 bases, J shed 4 bases, and the junction held 8 bases outside the gene matches. This CDR3 has 14 amino acids.

The chain employs TRBV6-5 and TRBJ1-2; D is perhaps TRBD1 (5 bases). Trimming took 6 bases from V and 7 from J, leaving 18 bases between them. CDR1 and CDR2 from the germline V gene are MNHEY and SVGAGI. This CDR3 comprises 14 residues. In DNA, the CDR3 is TGTGCCAGCAGGAAGGCAGGGTTAGGGTTTGGCTACACCTTC. Its translation is CASRKAGLGFGYTF.

V usage is TRBV6-1 and J usage is TRBJ2-1; TRBD2 matches at 7 bases. Germline loops: CDR1 MNHNS, CDR2 SASEGT. The junction had 9 bases not matched to a gene; V was cut back by 1 base and J by 6 bases. The CDR3 has 16 residues. The CDR3 DNA sequence: TGTGCCAGCAGTGAAGGACGGGGGGACTGGTCCAATGAGCAGTTCTTC. The encoded protein is CASSEGRGDWSNEQFF.

V gene TRBV3-1 (or the pseudogene TRBV3-2) combines with J gene TRBJ1-1; D is uncertain. Trimming left V 2 bases short and J 1 base short, with 5 bases between. The length of the CDR3 is 13 residues. In germline, CDR1 is LGHDT, CDR2 YNNKEL (reference sequence). DNA for the CDR3: TGTGCCAGCAGCCAAATACAGAACACTGAAGCTTTCTTT. Encoded protein: CASSQIQNTEAFF.

The chain combines TRBV19 with TRBJ1-3; unclear D gene. The V gene lost 3 bases and the J gene lost 0 bases, with 9 bases spanning the gap. Germline lookup yields CDR1 LNHDA and CDR2 SQIVND (reference sequence). This CDR3 is 15 amino acids long. CDR3 protein: CASSIRTYSGNTIYF. The DNA for the CDR3 is TGTGCCAGTAGTATCCGGACTTACTCTGGAAACACCATATATTTT.

This clone was counted between two and nine times. This sequence joins TRBV9 and TRBJ2-3; TRBD2 aligns across 7 bases. The CDR3 sequence is 13 residues long. Unmatched junction bases numbered 1, after V lost 0 bases and J lost 6 bases. Germline V gives CDR1 SGDLS, CDR2 YYNGEE. The chain's CDR3 is CASSVAGGDTQYF. In nucleotides, the CDR3 is TGTGCCAGCAGCGTAGCCGGGGGGGATACGCAGTATTTT. The variable domain in full, completed from reference TRBV9 and TRBJ2-3, reads DSGVTQTPKHLITATGQRVTLRCSPRSGDLSVYWYQQSLDQGLQFLIQYYNGEERAKGNILERFSAQQFPDLHSELNLSSLELGDSALYFCASSVAGGDTQYFGPGTRLTVL.

This chain uses TRBV7-2 with TRBJ2-4; unclear D gene. V lost 2 bases and J 0 bases, leaving 5 bases between the germline ends. The CDR3 consists of 14 residues. Germline CDR1 is SGHTA and CDR2 is FQGNSA. DNA of the CDR3: TGTGCCAGCAGCTTACTTTTAGCCAAAAACATTCAGTACTTC. Translating it yields CASSLLLAKNIQYF. Variable domain in full (rest from reference TRBV7-2 and TRBJ2-4): GAGVSQSPSNKVTEKGKDVELRCDPISGHTALYWYRQSLGQGLEFLIYFQGNSAPDKSGLPSDRFSAERTGGSVSTLTIQRTQQEDSAVYLCASSLLLAKNIQYFGAGTRLSVL.

The chain has TRBV7-2 and TRBJ1-6; D remains ambiguous. CDR3 length: 15 residues. Trimming took 5 bases from V and 10 from J, leaving 18 bases between them. The germline V gene encodes CDR1 SGHTA and CDR2 FQGNSA. In DNA form, the CDR3 reads TGTGCCAGCAGCACAGCAAGGTTCTTCCAGTCACCCCTCCACTTT. It is translated as CASSTARFFQSPLHF.